This TCR beta chain was sequenced for a study of blood T cell repertoires in COVID-19. In the study overall: T cells, B-cell-depleted T cells, or PBMCs provided the cDNA or gDNA that served as material.

This CDR3 comprises 13 residues. Trimming left V 4 bases short and J 8 bases short, with 13 bases between. Germline V lookup: CDR1 MDHEN, CDR2 SYDVKM. Here immunoSEQ multiplex PCR was the method, and the copy in TCRdb shows in-frame clones only, minus some. The table records around 250,000 clones, roughly four fifths of them present only once. Specimen: peripheral blood. The rearrangement uses TRBV28 and TRBJ2-3, with D possibly TRBD2 on 7 matching bases. This clonotype originated in a man aged 50-60 years with active or convalescent COVID-19. CDR3 residues: CASSSGGRSTQYF. CDR3 nucleotide sequence: TGTGCCAGCAGTTCCGGGGGGCGTAGTACGCAGTATTTT.